These T cell receptor beta chains were read from a single sample in a study of regulatory T cells in long-lasting Graves disease. One entry per CDR3 protein, called by TCRdb with MiXCR from the multiplex PCR reads. The repertoire includes over 500,000 distinct CDR3 sequences, about 16% of them detected once, and more than 10% sits in the top ten. These data were also filed under a second study, of T cells in Graves' hyperthyroidism and ophthalmopathy.

Material: peripheral blood mononuclear cells (PBMCs), obtained at new diagnosis, from a patient treated with antithyroid drugs. The receptors were gathered from a man younger than 30 with Graves disease. Both conserved end residues are part of each CDR3. D genes are given only for firm matches. Clone size is stated in some rows and not others, as once, few, many or a class when expanded.

>TRBJ1-4|NA|TRBV29-1|NA
TGCAGCGCTCTGGACAGCTATGAAAAACTGTTTTTT
CSALDSYEKLFF
>TRBJ1-5|NA|TRBV19|NA
TGTGCCAGTCCCCCCCCCGAAGATAGCAATCAGCCCCAGCATTTT
CASPPPEDSNQPQHF
>TRBJ2-1|NA|TRBV20-1|NA
TGCAGTGCTAGAGTCCCACGTACCTACAATGAGCAGTTCTTC
CSARVPRTYNEQFF
>TRBJ2-3|many|TRBV10-3|NA
TGTGCCATCAGGCCCAGCAAATCTAGGGGGGCAGATACGCAGTATTTT
CAIRPSKSRGADTQYF
>TRBJ2-1|few|TRBV20-1|NA
TGCAGTGCTAGGGTCGGGACGATCAATGAGCAGTTCTTC
CSARVGTINEQFF
>TRBJ2-1|NA|TRBV19|TRBD2
TGTGCCAGTAGTATACTTCCTAGGGGACTAGCGGGACTTTCGAATGAGCAGTTCTTC
CASSILPRGLAGLSNEQFF
>TRBJ1-1|many|TRBV7-8|TRBD1
TGTGCCAGCAGCCAGCAGGGGGACAGCATGAACACTGAAGCTTTCTTT
CASSQQGDSMNTEAFF
>TRBJ1-6|few|TRBV12-3/TRBV12-4|NA
TGTGCCAGCAGTTTAGGGGGTGAGGTATCACCCCTCCACTTT
CASSLGGEVSPLHF
>TRBJ1-4|NA|TRBV5-1|NA
TGCGCCAGCAGCTTGGAGGGACGCGATGAAAAACTGTTTTTT
CASSLEGRDEKLFF
>TRBJ2-2|NA|TRBV11-2|NA
TGTGCCAGCAGCTTAGTACGGAGGAACACCGGGGAGCTGTTTTTT
CASSLVRRNTGELFF
>TRBJ2-3|few|TRBV6-1|TRBD2
TGTGCCAGCAGTGACCGGACTAGCGGGATCGTCACGCAGTATTTT
CASSDRTSGIVTQYF
>TRBJ2-7|many|TRBV27|NA
TGTGCCAGCAGTTTGTTAGCGATTAGCTCCTACGAGCAGTACTTC
CASSLLAISSYEQYF
>TRBJ2-7|many|TRBV2|TRBD2
TGTGCCAGCTTGGGGACTAGAGACGAGCAGTACTTC
CASLGTRDEQYF
>TRBJ1-1|many|TRBV27|NA
TGTGCCAGCAGTTTAAGTCTGCGGTTGTCCGACACTGAAGCTTTCTTT
CASSLSLRLSDTEAFF
>TRBJ1-1|NA|TRBV18|NA
TGTGCCAGCTCGGGGGGGGGCCGGAGAAACACTGAAGCTTTCTTT
CASSGGGRRNTEAFF
>TRBJ1-1|many|TRBV12-3/TRBV12-4|NA
TGTGCCAGCAGCGACGCACCTGAAGCTTTCTTT
CASSDAPEAFF
>TRBJ2-7|few|TRBV28|TRBD2
TGTGCCAGCAGAAAAACTAGCGGGAGGAGATACGAGCAGTACTTC
CASRKTSGRRYEQYF
>TRBJ2-1|many|TRBV15|TRBD1
TGTGCCACCAGCAGAGATCGGGGACAGGGCAATGAGCAGTTCTTC
CATSRDRGQGNEQFF
>TRBJ2-7|few|TRBV19|NA
TGTGCCAGTAGGGACTACAGGGACGAGCAGTACTTC
CASRDYRDEQYF
>TRBJ2-4|many|TRBV20-1|NA
TGCAGTGCTTCGGGCAGAAACATTCAGTACTTC
CSASGRNIQYF
>TRBJ1-4|NA|TRBV5-1|NA
TGCGCCAGCAGCCCGGAAACAGGTGCAACTAATGAAAAACTGTTTTTT
CASSPETGATNEKLFF
>TRBJ2-7|NA|TRBV20-1|NA
TGCAGTGCTAGGAAGCAGGGTATCTACGAGCAGTACTTC
CSARKQGIYEQYF
>TRBJ2-7|many|TRBV11-2|NA
TGTGCCAGCAGCTTAGATGGGGCCTCCTACGAGCAGTACTTC
CASSLDGASYEQYF
>TRBJ2-3|NA|TRBV11-3|TRBD1
TGTGCCAGCAGCTCGAGACAGGGTCCAACGCAGTATTTT
CASSSRQGPTQYF
>TRBJ1-2|many|TRBV30|NA
TGTGCCTGGAGTGAGGGAGACTATGGCTACACCTTC
CAWSEGDYGYTF
>TRBJ2-7|few|TRBV27|NA
TGTGCCAGCAGTTTAAGTTTACAGGGCCCCTTTGCAGCCTCCTACGAGCAGTACTTC
CASSLSLQGPFAASYEQYF
>TRBJ1-4|NA|TRBV30|NA
TGTGCCTGGAGTGTACTTGGGGGGCTAGGCGAAAAACTGTTTTTT
CAWSVLGGLGEKLFF
>TRBJ1-5|NA|TRBV12-3/TRBV12-4|TRBD1
TGTGCCAGCAGTCAGGACAGGCGTCAGGGCAATCAGCCCCAGCATTTT
CASSQDRRQGNQPQHF
>TRBJ1-1|NA|TRBV27|TRBD1
TGTGCCAGCAGTTCCAGTCTGACAGGGTGGACTGAAGCTTTCTTT
CASSSSLTGWTEAFF
>TRBJ2-1|many|TRBV20-1|TRBD2
TGCAGTGCCCTGACTAGCGGGAGGTTCGGTGAGCAGTTCTTC
CSALTSGRFGEQFF
>TRBJ2-1|few|TRBV5-1|NA
TGCGCCAGCAGCTTGGCCGCTACGGGGATGGGGGAGCAGTTCTTC
CASSLAATGMGEQFF
>TRBJ2-7|few|TRBV10-3|TRBD1
TGTGCCATCAGTGAGTCGACAGGGCTCTACGAGCAGTACTTC
CAISESTGLYEQYF
>TRBJ2-1|NA|TRBV20-1|TRBD1
TGCAGTGCTAGAGAAGCCTCAGGGGGCTCCTACAATGAGCAGTTCTTC
CSAREASGGSYNEQFF
>TRBJ1-1|few|TRBV24-1|NA
TGTGCCACCAGTGAGGGGGGTTGGAACACTGAAGCTTTCTTT
CATSEGGWNTEAFF
>TRBJ2-7|NA|TRBV6-2/TRBV6-3|NA
TGTGCCAGCAGTTATGGTGGGTACGCCTACGAGCAGTACTTC
CASSYGGYAYEQYF
>TRBJ2-7|NA|TRBV7-9|TRBD1
TGCGCCAGCAGTTTCAGGGGGTTCACCTACGAGCAGTACTTC
CASSFRGFTYEQYF
>TRBJ1-2|many|TRBV30|NA
TGTGCCTGGAGTGTAGGAGGCCGGCAGAGTTATGGCTACACCTTC
CAWSVGGRQSYGYTF
>TRBJ2-3|many|TRBV5-1|TRBD1
TGCGCCAGCAGCGCAGGGACAGGGGGACGCACAGATACGCAGTATTTT
CASSAGTGGRTDTQYF
>TRBJ1-1|few|TRBV27|NA
TGTGCCAGCAGAGGGATGAGGACTGAAGCTTTCTTT
CASRGMRTEAFF
>TRBJ2-1|NA|TRBV4-1|NA
TGCGCCAGCAGCCAAGTCCTTTGGAATGAGCAGTTCTTC
CASSQVLWNEQFF
>TRBJ2-3|few|TRBV12-3/TRBV12-4|NA
TGTGCCAGCAGCGCGGGACAGAACACAGATACGCAGTATTTT
CASSAGQNTDTQYF
>TRBJ2-5|many|TRBV18|TRBD2
TGTGCCACCTCCGGGCTAGCGGGAGAAGTTGAAGAGACCCAGTACTTC
CATSGLAGEVEETQYF
>TRBJ2-1|NA|TRBV7-2|NA
TGTGCCAGCAGCCCGTCGTTTGTGAATGAGCAGTTCTTC
CASSPSFVNEQFF
>TRBJ2-1|NA|TRBV7-6|NA
TGTGCCAGCAGTACAGACCCAATGGGTGAGCAGTTCTTC
CASSTDPMGEQFF
>TRBJ2-2|NA|TRBV9|NA
TGTGCCAGCAGCCAAGGAGGTCCTAGCAGGAACACCGGGGAGCTGTTTTTT
CASSQGGPSRNTGELFF
>TRBJ2-5|NA|TRBV6-2/TRBV6-3|TRBD1
TGTGCCAGCAGTGCACAGGGACAGGAGACCCAGTACTTC
CASSAQGQETQYF
>TRBJ1-1|NA|TRBV29-1|TRBD1
TGCAGCGTTCCACAGGGGGCGAACACTGAAGCTTTCTTT
CSVPQGANTEAFF
>TRBJ1-2|many|TRBV2|TRBD1
TGTGCCAGAACCGGGACAGATGGCTACACCTTC
CARTGTDGYTF
>TRBJ2-7|many|TRBV5-6|TRBD2
TGTGCCAGCAGCTTGTATCCGGGAGGGGGCTCCTACGAGCAGTACTTC
CASSLYPGGGSYEQYF
>TRBJ2-1|few|TRBV20-1|TRBD2
TGCAGTGCTCAAATTGGACTAGCCCAGTACAGTGAGCAGTTCTTC
CSAQIGLAQYSEQFF
>TRBJ2-1|NA|TRBV12-3/TRBV12-4|NA
TGTACCAGCAGTTCCTCGTGGGTCCGGTTCTTC
CTSSSSWVRFF
>TRBJ2-7|many|TRBV11-2|NA
TGTGCCAGCAGCTTAGATGGGGGCCAGACCGAGCAGTACTTC
CASSLDGGQTEQYF
>TRBJ2-1|NA|TRBV12-3/TRBV12-4|NA
TGTGCCAGCAGTGTCCGGGACTGGGCATACAATGAGCAGTTCTTC
CASSVRDWAYNEQFF
>TRBJ2-7|few|TRBV4-1|NA
TGCGCCAGCAGCCAAGGACCGGGGAGGGGGGACGAGCAGTACTTC
CASSQGPGRGDEQYF
>TRBJ2-5|NA|TRBV5-1|TRBD2
TGCGCCAGCAGCTGGACGGGGACTAGTTTCTCAGAGACCCAGTACTTC
CASSWTGTSFSETQYF
>TRBJ1-1|NA|TRBV29-1|NA
TGCAGCGTTATACAGGGATTCACCACTGAAGCTTTCTTT
CSVIQGFTTEAFF
>TRBJ2-5|many|TRBV9|NA
TGTGCCAGCAGCGTAGGGGTGGGGGAGACCCAGTACTTC
CASSVGVGETQYF
>TRBJ2-1|many|TRBV19|NA
TGTGCCAGTAGTATACCGGGGACATACTACAATGAGCAGTTCTTC
CASSIPGTYYNEQFF
>TRBJ2-2|NA|TRBV3-1|TRBD2
TGTGCCAGCAGCCTGGCCCCTAGCGGGATACCCGGGGAGCTGTTTTTT
CASSLAPSGIPGELFF
>TRBJ2-1|many|TRBV5-1|NA
TGCGCCAGCAACAGAAGATACGGGGATGAGCAGTTCTTC
CASNRRYGDEQFF